The 11 T cell receptor beta chains below all came from one sample that was sequenced in a study of cytomegalovirus exposure and HLA in healthy donors. Sequencing used immunoSEQ multiplex PCR; TCRdb keeps in-frame clones, though not all of them. The sample has some 110,000 clones; roughly 82% are singletons. Sequencing used PBMCs. The receptor set was obtained from a man aged 18 to 30 in good health and CMV-seronegative.

V gene TRBV30 combines with J gene TRBJ2-3; D gene unclear. This CDR3 has 13 amino acids. Germline V gives CDR1 GTSNPN, CDR2 SVGIG (reference sequence). V was trimmed by 5 bases and J by 5 bases, leaving 14 bases between them. The CDR3 loop reads CAWQGPGRDTQYF. CDR3 nucleotides: TGTGCCTGGCAAGGTCCAGGAAGAGATACGCAGTATTTT.

This rearrangement joins TRBV7-2 to TRBJ2-7, with 8 positions matching TRBD1. Germline-derived CDR1 and CDR2 are SGHTA and FQGNSA. The ends lost 3 bases at V and 5 bases at J; junction bases unmatched: 9. The CDR3 spans 15 residues. The CDR3, as DNA: TGTGCCAGCAGCTTGGAGACAGGGGTGAGGAACGAGCAGTACTTC. It is translated as CASSLETGVRNEQYF.

The V call is TRBV4-1, the J call TRBJ2-3, with 9 bases identical to TRBD1. Germline CDR1 is MGHRA and CDR2 is YSYEKL. The CDR3 length is 15 residues. V dropped 3 bases and J dropped 3; count of bases not matched to a gene: 4. The chain's CDR3 is CASSHAGQGTDTQYF. The CDR3 coding sequence is TGCGCCAGCAGCCACGCTGGACAGGGGACAGATACGCAGTATTTT.

The chain links TRBV7-9 to TRBJ2-1; 8 nucleotides align to TRBD2. V lost 5 bases to trimming and J lost 5 bases; unmatched junction nucleotides: 8. CDR3 length: 15 amino acids. Germline V gene sequence: CDR1 SEHNR, CDR2 FQNEAQ (reference sequence). The CDR3 loop reads CASSPPWRGDNEQFF. CDR3 coding DNA: TGTGCCAGCAGCCCTCCATGGCGGGGGGACAATGAGCAGTTCTTC.

The CDR3 bases are TGTGCCAGCAGCTTGGGTGCCAGTGATAATGAAAAACTGTTTTTT. Translation gives CASSLGASDNEKLFF. This chain joins TRBV5-6 and TRBJ1-4, with D hard to call. This CDR3 comprises 15 residues. Between the trimmed V and J ends, which lost 0 bases and 4 bases, there was a span of 10 bases. Germline assignment: CDR1 SGHDT and CDR2 YYEEEE.

V and J are TRBV18 and TRBJ2-3; TRBD2 agrees at 12 bases. CDR1 and CDR2 (germline): KGHSH, LQKENI. The CDR3 loop spans 16 amino acids. With 4 bases clipped from V and 4 bases from J, the junction kept 6 bases outside the gene matches. The CDR3 DNA is TGTGCCAGCTCACGCGGACCTAGCGGGGGGGCAGATACGCAGTATTTT. It encodes CASSRGPSGGADTQYF.

The chain couples TRBV6-6 to TRBJ1-4; 11 nucleotides align to TRBD1. With V trimmed by 7 bases and J by 8 bases, 9 bases remained unmatched. The germline V gene encodes CDR1 MNHNY and CDR2 SVGAGI (reference sequence). The length of the CDR3 is 15 residues. CDR3 sequence: CASNERDRGSEKLFF. The CDR3 DNA reads as TGTGCCAGCAACGAAAGGGACAGGGGGTCGGAAAAACTGTTTTTT.

The rearrangement links TRBV5-6 to TRBJ1-5; 7 positions match TRBD1. This CDR3 has 15 residues. Germline V gene sequence: CDR1 SGHDT, CDR2 YYEEEE. V shed 4 bases, J shed 5 bases, and the junction held 9 bases outside the gene matches. For the CDR3, the DNA is TGTGCCAGCAGCCACGGGCCCAGGGGGGATCAGCCCCAGCATTTT. Protein sequence: CASSHGPRGDQPQHF.

The chain is built from TRBV5-1 and TRBJ1-2, with D possibly being TRBD1 (6 bases). Trimming removed 4 bases from V and 4 bases from J, with 11 bases in between. Germline loops: CDR1 SGHRS, CDR2 YFSETQ. The CDR3 has 13 amino acids. The DNA for the CDR3 is TGCGCCAGCAGCCCACAGGGAATCTATGGCTACACCTTC. Protein product: CASSPQGIYGYTF.

V gene TRBV7-2 combines with J gene TRBJ1-2, with D tentatively TRBD1 (6 bases). V was shortened by 6 bases and J by 8 bases, with 13 bases between the two germline ends. The CDR3 runs 12 residues. CDR1 SGHTA and CDR2 FQGNSA come from the germline V gene. The CDR3 DNA is TGTGCCAGCAGATACCCAGGGGAAGGCTACACCTTC. This gives the protein CASRYPGEGYTF.

The rearrangement uses TRBV10-3 and TRBJ2-3, with no clear D. CDR3 length: 12 residues. Germline lookup yields CDR1 ENHRY and CDR2 SYGVKD. V was trimmed by 0 bases and J by 7 bases, leaving 5 bases between them. The CDR3 sequence is CAISESQNTQYF. CDR3 coding DNA: TGTGCCATCAGTGAGTCTCAAAATACGCAGTATTTT.